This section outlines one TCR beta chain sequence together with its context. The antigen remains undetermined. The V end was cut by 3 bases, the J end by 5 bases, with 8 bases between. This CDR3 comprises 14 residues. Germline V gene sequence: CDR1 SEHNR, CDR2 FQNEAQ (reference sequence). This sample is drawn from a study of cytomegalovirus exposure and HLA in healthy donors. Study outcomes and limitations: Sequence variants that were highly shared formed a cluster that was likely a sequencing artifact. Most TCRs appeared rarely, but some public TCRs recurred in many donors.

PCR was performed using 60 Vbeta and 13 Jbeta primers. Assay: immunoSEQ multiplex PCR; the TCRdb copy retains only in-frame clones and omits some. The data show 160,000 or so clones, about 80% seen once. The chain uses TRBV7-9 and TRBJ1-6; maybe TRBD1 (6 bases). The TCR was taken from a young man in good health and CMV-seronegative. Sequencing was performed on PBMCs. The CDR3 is CASSFSGDNSPLHF. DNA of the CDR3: TGTGCCAGCAGCTTCTCAGGGGATAATTCACCCCTCCACTTT.